A selection of T cell receptor beta chains follows, all from one sample in a study of T cells in Graves' hyperthyroidism and ophthalmopathy. MiXCR, run by TCRdb on the multiplex PCR reads, gives a single entry per CDR3 protein. The data hold under 650,000 distinct CDR3 sequences, with about 16% observed a single time. What was sequenced was blood. The source is a woman aged 25 to 39 with Graves' hyperthyroidism. Both conserved end residues are part of each CDR3. Fields, in order: clone size, CDR3 length, J gene, D gene, V gene, CDR3 DNA, CDR3 protein. A D gene is named only where the DNA matches it firmly. A row's size may be missing; if present it is once, few, many or a size class.

few | 12 | TRBJ1-2 | NA | TRBV27 | TGTGCCAGCAGGCGAATGGGCTATGGCTACACCTTC | CASRRMGYGYTF
many | 16 | TRBJ2-1 | TRBD2 | TRBV6-2/TRBV6-3 | TGTGCCAGCAGCTACGGACTAGCAGGCTCCTACAATGAGCAGTTCTTC | CASSYGLAGSYNEQFF
few | 15 | TRBJ2-1 | NA | TRBV10-3 | TGTGCCATCAGTGAAAGCGGGACAACCTACAATGAGCAGTTCTTC | CAISESGTTYNEQFF
few | 15 | TRBJ2-7 | TRBD2 | TRBV20-1 | TGCAGTGCGCCCGCCGGACTAGCGGGCGTGTACGAGCAGTACTTC | CSAPAGLAGVYEQYF
NA | 14 | TRBJ1-1 | NA | TRBV19 | TGTGCCAGTACCAAGGACAGACTGAACACTGAAGCTTTCTTT | CASTKDRLNTEAFF
NA | 15 | TRBJ2-3 | TRBD2 | TRBV11-2 | TGTGCCAGCAGCTTAAGCGGGAGTTTCACAGATACGCAGTATTTT | CASSLSGSFTDTQYF
many | 15 | TRBJ1-1 | TRBD1 | TRBV7-8 | TGTGCCAGCAGCTACCCGGGACAGGGGGCGTCTGAAGCTTTCTTT | CASSYPGQGASEAFF
many | 13 | TRBJ1-2 | TRBD1 | TRBV27 | TGTGCCAGCAGTCAGGACAGGGCGTATGGCTACACCTTC | CASSQDRAYGYTF
NA | 14 | TRBJ2-2 | TRBD2 | TRBV27 | TGTGCCAGCAGCGCTAGCGGGAACACCGGGGAGCTGTTTTTT | CASSASGNTGELFF
NA | 13 | TRBJ2-7 | NA | TRBV3-1 | TGTGCCAGCAGCCAAGATGGTAGATCAAAGCAGTACTTC | CASSQDGRSKQYF
NA | 14 | TRBJ2-5 | TRBD1 | TRBV18 | TGTGCCAGCTCACCACCACAGGGGGTAGAGACCCAGTACTTC | CASSPPQGVETQYF
NA | 16 | TRBJ2-7 | TRBD1 | TRBV5-1 | TGCGCCAAAATCCCCGCCTGGGGACAGATTCCCTACGAGCAGTACTTC | CAKIPAWGQIPYEQYF
many | 15 | TRBJ1-4 | TRBD1 | TRBV28 | TGTGCCAGCAGTCCCGCCGGGACAGGGGGAGAAAAACTGTTTTTT | CASSPAGTGGEKLFF
NA | 15 | TRBJ2-7 | TRBD1 | TRBV11-2 | TGTGCCAGCAGTAAAACTCCGGGACAGGGCTACGAGCAGTACTTC | CASSKTPGQGYEQYF
many | 14 | TRBJ2-1 | TRBD2 | TRBV6-2/TRBV6-3 | TGTGCCAGCATACTAGCGCCGTCCTACAATGAGCAGTTCTTC | CASILAPSYNEQFF
many | 15 | TRBJ2-7 | TRBD2 | TRBV28 | TGTGCCAGCAGTTTCCAGGGACTAACTCCCTACGAGCAGTACTTC | CASSFQGLTPYEQYF
NA | 15 | TRBJ2-7 | TRBD2 | TRBV7-2 | TGTGCCAGCAGCTTAGAAGGGACTAGCGGCTACGAGCAGTACTTC | CASSLEGTSGYEQYF
many | 17 | TRBJ2-1 | TRBD2 | TRBV9 | TGTGCCAGCAGCGCGGGCGGGACTAGCGGGACCTACAATGAGCAGTTCTTC | CASSAGGTSGTYNEQFF
few | 15 | TRBJ1-5 | NA | TRBV6-1 | TGTGCCAGCGCCAAGGGAGCCTTTAGCAATCAGCCCCAGCATTTT | CASAKGAFSNQPQHF
many | 11 | TRBJ2-2 | NA | TRBV2 | TGTGCCAGCAGGTACACCGGGGAGCTGTTTTTT | CASRYTGELFF
many | 15 | TRBJ2-1 | NA | TRBV5-1 | TGCGCCAGCAGGGTGGGGCGGGACTCCTACAATGAGCAGTTCTTC | CASRVGRDSYNEQFF
many | 13 | TRBJ2-3 | NA | TRBV2 | TGTGCCAGCAGTGGGGTCAGCACAGATACGCAGTATTTT | CASSGVSTDTQYF
few | 22 | TRBJ1-2 | TRBD1 | TRBV11-3 | TGTGCCAGCAGCGAAGAAAATCGACAGGGAGTCCTTCTCTTTGTCGTTGGGACTGGCTACACCTTC | CASSEENRQGVLLFVVGTGYTF
NA | 14 | TRBJ1-1 | TRBD1 | TRBV5-1 | TGCGCCAGCAGCTCGGGACAGGGATCCACTGAAGCTTTCTTT | CASSSGQGSTEAFF
few | 14 | TRBJ2-2 | NA | TRBV29-1 | TGCAGCGTTTCTCCCGGGATTTACACCGGGGAGCTGTTTTTT | CSVSPGIYTGELFF
many | 14 | TRBJ2-1 | NA | TRBV20-1 | TGCAGTGCCATCGACAGGACAACCTCAAATGAGCAGTTCTTC | CSAIDRTTSNEQFF
many | 15 | TRBJ2-1 | TRBD2 | TRBV6-1 | TGTGCGACCAGCGCTGCGGGAGCATTTTTCAATGAGCAGTTCTTC | CATSAAGAFFNEQFF
NA | 14 | TRBJ1-4 | NA | TRBV27 | TGTGCCAGCAGTAGACAGGCCCTTAATGAAAAACTGTTTTTT | CASSRQALNEKLFF